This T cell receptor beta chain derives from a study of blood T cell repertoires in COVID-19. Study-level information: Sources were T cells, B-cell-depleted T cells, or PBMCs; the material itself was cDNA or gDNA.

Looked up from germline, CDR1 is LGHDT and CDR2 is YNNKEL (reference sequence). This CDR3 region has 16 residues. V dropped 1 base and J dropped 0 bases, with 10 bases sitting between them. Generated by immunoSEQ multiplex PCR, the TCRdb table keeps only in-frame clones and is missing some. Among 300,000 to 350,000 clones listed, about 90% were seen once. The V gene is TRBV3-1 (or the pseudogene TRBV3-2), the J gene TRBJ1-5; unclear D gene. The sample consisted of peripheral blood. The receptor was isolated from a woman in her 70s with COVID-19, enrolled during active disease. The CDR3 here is CASSQGAQFSNQPQHF. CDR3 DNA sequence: TGTGCCAGCAGCCAAGGGGCACAGTTTAGCAATCAGCCCCAGCATTTT.